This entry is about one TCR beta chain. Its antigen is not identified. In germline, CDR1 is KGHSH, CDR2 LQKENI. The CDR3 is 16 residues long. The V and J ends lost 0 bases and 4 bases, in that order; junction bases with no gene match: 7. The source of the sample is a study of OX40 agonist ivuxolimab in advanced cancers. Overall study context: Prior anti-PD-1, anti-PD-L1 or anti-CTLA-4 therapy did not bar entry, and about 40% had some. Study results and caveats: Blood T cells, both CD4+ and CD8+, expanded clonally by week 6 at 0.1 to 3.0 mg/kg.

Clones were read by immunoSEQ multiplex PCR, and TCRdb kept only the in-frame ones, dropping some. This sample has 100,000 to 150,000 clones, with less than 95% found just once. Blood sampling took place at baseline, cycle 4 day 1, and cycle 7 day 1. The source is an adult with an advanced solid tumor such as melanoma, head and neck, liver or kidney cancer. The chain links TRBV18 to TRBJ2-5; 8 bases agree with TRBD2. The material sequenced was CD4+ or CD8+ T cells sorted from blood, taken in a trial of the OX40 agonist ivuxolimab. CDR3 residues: CASSPPAGGRLETQYF. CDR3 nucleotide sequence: TGTGCCAGCTCACCACCTGCGGGAGGTAGATTAGAGACCCAGTACTTC. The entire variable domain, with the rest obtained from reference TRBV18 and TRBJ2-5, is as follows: NAGVMQNPRHLVRRRGQEARLRCSPMKGHSHVYWYRQLPEEGLKFMVYLQKENIIDESGMPKERFSAEFPKEGPSILRIQQVVRGDSAAYFCASSPPAGGRLETQYFGPGTRLLVL.